This T cell receptor (beta chain) was observed in a study of cytomegalovirus exposure and HLA in healthy donors. General observations from the study: A prior analysis recorded that most TCR beta V segments were productive about 87% or about 30% of the time. The majority of TCR sequences were rare, yet some public TCRs appeared in many donors.

Notes on this clone: What it binds is not known.

Primers: 60 Vbeta forward and 13 Jbeta reverse. The data were produced by immunoSEQ multiplex PCR, yet TCRdb's version contains in-frame clones alone and is incomplete. The sample consists of about 200,000 clones, roughly four fifths of them appearing once. This CDR3 spans 13 amino acids. The V end was cut by 11 bases, the J end by 2 bases, with 15 bases between. Germline V lookup: CDR1 SEHNR, CDR2 FQNEAQ (reference sequence). The rearrangement links TRBV7-9 to TRBJ1-2; D possibly corresponds to TRBD1 (5 bases). Sequenced input: PBMCs. This clonotype originated in a man aged 25 to 40 in good health and CMV-seronegative. The CDR3 region is CASAGTGNYGYTF. The DNA for the CDR3 is TGTGCCTCGGCGGGGACGGGGAACTATGGCTACACCTTC.